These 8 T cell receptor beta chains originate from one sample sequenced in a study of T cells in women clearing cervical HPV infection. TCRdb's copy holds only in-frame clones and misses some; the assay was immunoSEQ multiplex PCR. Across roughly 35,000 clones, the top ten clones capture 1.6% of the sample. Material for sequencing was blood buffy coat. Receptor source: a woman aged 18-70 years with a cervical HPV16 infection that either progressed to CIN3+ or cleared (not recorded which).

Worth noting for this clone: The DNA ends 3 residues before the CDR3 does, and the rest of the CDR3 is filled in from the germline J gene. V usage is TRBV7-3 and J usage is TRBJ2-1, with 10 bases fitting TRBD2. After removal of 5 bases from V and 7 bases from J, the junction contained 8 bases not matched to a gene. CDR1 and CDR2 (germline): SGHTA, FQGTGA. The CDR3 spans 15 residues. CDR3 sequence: CASSRLAGVSNEQFF. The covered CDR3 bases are TGTGCCAGCAGCCGCCTAGCGGGAGTGAGTAATGAG.

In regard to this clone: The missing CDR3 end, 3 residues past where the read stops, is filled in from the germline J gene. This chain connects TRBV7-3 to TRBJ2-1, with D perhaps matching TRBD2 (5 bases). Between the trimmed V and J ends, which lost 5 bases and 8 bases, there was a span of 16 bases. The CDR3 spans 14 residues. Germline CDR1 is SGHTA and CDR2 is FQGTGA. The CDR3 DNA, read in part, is TGTGCCAGCAGCCCCGGACTTGAAACGGATGAG. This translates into CASSPGLETDE. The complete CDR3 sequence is CASSPGLETDEQFF.

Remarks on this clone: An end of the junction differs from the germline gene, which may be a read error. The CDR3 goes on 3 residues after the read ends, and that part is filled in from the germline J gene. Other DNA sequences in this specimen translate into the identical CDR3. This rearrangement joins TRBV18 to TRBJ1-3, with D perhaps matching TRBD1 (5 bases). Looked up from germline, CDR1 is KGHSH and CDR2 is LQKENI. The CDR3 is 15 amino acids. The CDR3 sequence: CASSPPGLRLNTIYF. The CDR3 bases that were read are TGTGCCAGCTCACCGCCGGGACTTAGGTTAAACACA.

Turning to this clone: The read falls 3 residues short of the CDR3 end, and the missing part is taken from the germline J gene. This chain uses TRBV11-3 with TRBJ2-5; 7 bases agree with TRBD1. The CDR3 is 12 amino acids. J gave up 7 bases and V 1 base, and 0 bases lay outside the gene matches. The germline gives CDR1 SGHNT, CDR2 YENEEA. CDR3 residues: CASSLGQGTQYF. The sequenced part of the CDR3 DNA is TGTGCCAGCAGCTTAGGACAGGGGACC.

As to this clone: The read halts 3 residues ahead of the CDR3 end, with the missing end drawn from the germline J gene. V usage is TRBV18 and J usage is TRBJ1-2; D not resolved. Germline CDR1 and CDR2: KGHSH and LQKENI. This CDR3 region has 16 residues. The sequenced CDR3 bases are TGTGCCAGCTCACCAGGTTCAGGACTCGGCTCCTACGAC. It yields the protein CASSPGSGLGSYD. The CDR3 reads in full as CASSPGSGLGSYDYTF. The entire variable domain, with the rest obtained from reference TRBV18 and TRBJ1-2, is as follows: NAGVMQNPRHLVRRRGQEARLRCSPMKGHSHVYWYRQLPEEGLKFMVYLQKENIIDESGMPKERFSAEFPKEGPSILRIQQVVRGDSAAYFCASSPGSGLGSYDYTFGSGTRLTVV.

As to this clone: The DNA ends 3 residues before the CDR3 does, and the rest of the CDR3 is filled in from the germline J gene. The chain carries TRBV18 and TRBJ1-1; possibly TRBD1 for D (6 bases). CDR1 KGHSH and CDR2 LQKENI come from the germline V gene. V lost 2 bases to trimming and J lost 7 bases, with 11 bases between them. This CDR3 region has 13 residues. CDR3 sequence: CASSPSTGREAFF. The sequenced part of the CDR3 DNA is TGTGCCAGCTCACCATCGACAGGCCGTGAA.

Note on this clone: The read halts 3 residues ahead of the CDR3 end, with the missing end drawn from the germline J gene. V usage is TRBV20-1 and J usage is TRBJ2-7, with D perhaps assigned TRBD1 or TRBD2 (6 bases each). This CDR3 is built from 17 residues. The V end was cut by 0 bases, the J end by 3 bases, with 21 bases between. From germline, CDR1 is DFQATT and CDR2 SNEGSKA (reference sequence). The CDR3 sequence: CSARDVVRAGQNYEQYF. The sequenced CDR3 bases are TGCAGTGCTAGAGATGTGGTTCGGGCGGGACAAAACTACGAG.

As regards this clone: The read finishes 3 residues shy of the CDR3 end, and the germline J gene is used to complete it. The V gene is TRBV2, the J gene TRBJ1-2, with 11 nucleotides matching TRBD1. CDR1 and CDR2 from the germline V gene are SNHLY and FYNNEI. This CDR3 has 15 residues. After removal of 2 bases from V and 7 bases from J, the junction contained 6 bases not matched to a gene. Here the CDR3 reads CASSETDRGPGGYTF. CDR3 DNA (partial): TGTGCCAGCAGTGAAACGGACAGGGGGCCTGGTGGC.